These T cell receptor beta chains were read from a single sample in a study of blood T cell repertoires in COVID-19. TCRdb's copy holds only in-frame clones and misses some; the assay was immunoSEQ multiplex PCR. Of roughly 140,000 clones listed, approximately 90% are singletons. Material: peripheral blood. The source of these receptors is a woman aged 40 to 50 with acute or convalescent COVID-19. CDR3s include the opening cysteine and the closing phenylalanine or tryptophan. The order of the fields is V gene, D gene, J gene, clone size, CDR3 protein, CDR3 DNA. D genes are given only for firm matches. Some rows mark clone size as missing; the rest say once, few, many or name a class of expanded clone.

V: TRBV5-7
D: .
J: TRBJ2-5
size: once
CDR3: CASSSEDSRYF
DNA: TGTGCCAGCAGCTCAGAGGACTCTCGGTACTTC

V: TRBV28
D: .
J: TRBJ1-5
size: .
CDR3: CASSQQQNQPQHF
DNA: TGTGCCAGCAGCCAACAACAGAATCAGCCCCAGCATTTT

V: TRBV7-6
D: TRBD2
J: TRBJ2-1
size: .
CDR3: CASSLGSGTIRYNEQFF
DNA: TGTGCCAGCAGCTTAGGTTCTGGGACTATCCGCTACAATGAGCAGTTCTTC

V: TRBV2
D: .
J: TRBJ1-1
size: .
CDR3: CASSERGGTEAFF
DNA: TGTGCCAGCAGTGAACGGGGGGGCACTGAAGCTTTCTTT

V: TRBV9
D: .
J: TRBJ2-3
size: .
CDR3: CASSVGTDTSTDTQYF
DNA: TGTGCCAGCAGCGTAGGGACAGACACTAGCACAGATACGCAGTATTTT

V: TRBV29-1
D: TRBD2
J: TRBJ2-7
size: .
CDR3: CSVSGITYEQYF
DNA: TGCAGCGTCAGCGGGATTACCTACGAGCAGTACTTC

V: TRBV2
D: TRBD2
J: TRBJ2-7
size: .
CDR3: CASSEGRGSEQYF
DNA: TGTGCCAGCAGTGAAGGGCGCGGGAGCGAGCAGTACTTC

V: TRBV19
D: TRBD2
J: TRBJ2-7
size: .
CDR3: CASSIGDYYEQYF
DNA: TGTGCCAGTAGTATAGGGGACTACTACGAGCAGTACTTC

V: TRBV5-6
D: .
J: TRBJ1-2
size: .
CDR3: CASSPGDRPYGYTF
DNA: TGTGCCAGCAGCCCAGGGGATAGGCCTTATGGCTACACCTTC

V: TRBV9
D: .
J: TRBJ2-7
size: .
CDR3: CASSVGDRFPYEQYF
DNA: TGTGCCAGCAGCGTAGGTGATCGGTTCCCCTACGAGCAGTACTTC

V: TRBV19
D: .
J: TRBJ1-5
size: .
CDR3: CASSNGGSSNQPQHF
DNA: TGTGCCAGTAGTAATGGCGGATCTAGCAATCAGCCCCAGCATTTT

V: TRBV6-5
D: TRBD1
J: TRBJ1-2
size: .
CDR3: CASSYDRAGYGYTF
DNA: TGTGCCAGCAGCTACGACAGGGCGGGCTATGGCTACACCTTC

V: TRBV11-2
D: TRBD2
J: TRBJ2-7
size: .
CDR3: CASSALAGDTYEQYF
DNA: TGTGCCAGCAGCGCGCTAGCGGGAGACACCTACGAGCAGTACTTC

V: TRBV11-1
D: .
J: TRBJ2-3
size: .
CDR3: CASSQRRGGATDTQYF
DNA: TGTGCCAGCAGCCAAAGGAGGGGGGGTGCTACAGATACGCAGTATTTT

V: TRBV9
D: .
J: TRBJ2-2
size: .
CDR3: CASSEWAGYTGELFF
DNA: TGTGCCAGCAGCGAATGGGCAGGGTACACCGGGGAGCTGTTTTTT

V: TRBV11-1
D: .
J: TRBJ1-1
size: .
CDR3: CASYGENTEAFF
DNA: TGTGCCAGCTACGGGGAGAACACTGAAGCTTTCTTT

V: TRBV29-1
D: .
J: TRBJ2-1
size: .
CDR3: CSVASSYNEQFF
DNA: TGCAGCGTTGCCAGCTCCTACAATGAGCAGTTCTTC

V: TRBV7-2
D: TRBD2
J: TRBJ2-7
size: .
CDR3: CASSLSSGSVEQYF
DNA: TGTGCCAGCAGCTTATCTAGCGGGAGTGTCGAGCAGTACTTC

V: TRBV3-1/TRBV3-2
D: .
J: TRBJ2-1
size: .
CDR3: CASSQDSRYNEQFF
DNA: TGTGCCAGCAGCCAAGATTCGCGGTACAATGAGCAGTTCTTC

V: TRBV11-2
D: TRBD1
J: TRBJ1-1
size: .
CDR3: CASSPTDRANTEAFF
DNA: TGTGCCAGCAGCCCGACAGACAGGGCGAACACTGAAGCTTTCTTT

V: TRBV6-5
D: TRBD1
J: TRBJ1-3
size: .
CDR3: CASRRTGGNTIYF
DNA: TGTGCCAGCAGGAGGACAGGTGGAAACACCATATATTTT

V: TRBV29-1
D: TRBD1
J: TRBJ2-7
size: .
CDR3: CSVEQGAGGEQYF
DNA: TGCAGCGTTGAACAGGGGGCAGGTGGCGAGCAGTACTTC

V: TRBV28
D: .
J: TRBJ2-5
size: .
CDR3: CASSWARLATETQYF
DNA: TGTGCCAGCAGTTGGGCTCGTCTAGCGACGGAGACCCAGTACTTC

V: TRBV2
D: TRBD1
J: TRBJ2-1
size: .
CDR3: CASQFSRTGDVRSSYNEQFF
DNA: TGTGCCAGCCAATTTTCACGGACAGGGGACGTGAGGAGCTCCTACAATGAGCAGTTCTTC

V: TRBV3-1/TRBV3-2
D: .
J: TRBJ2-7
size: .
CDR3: CASSYSSYEQYF
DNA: TGTGCCAGCAGCTACTCCTCCTACGAGCAGTACTTC

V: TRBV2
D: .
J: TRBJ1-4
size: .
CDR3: CASSYGQTNEKLFF
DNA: TGTGCCAGCAGCTACGGACAGACTAATGAAAAACTGTTTTTT

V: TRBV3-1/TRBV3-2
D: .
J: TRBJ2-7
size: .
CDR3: CASSQVGGAPYEQYF
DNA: TGTGCCAGCAGCCAAGTTGGCGGAGCGCCCTACGAGCAGTACTTC